A single T cell receptor beta chain is shown here with its context. It lacks a known antigen. Qualities for individual bases were not recorded, and no much larger clone is one base off. The entry originates in a study of blood T cells in healthy people across ages (dated by TCRdb to the mid-2010s). Looking at the study overall: In model experiments, template switching captured roughly one uniquely barcoded TCR beta cDNA molecule for every two T cells. Four age groups were formed from the donors: young (average approximately 15 years), middle-aged (around 37), aged (about 68) and long-lived (around 82). The study analyzed two additional independent replicas of 1 million unique cDNA reads from the same blood draw for two donors, one aged 18 to 29 and one aged 80 or older. Donors of different ages were randomly distributed across sequencing lanes to avoid experimental bias. Age-related changes in TCR beta repertoire diversity were measured in the study by deep sequencing normalized with unique cDNA molecular identifiers. The research as a whole found: Estimates of total diversity from one million sequenced T cells were regarded as lower bounds and underestimates. Because donor CMV infection status was unknown, age-related changes in expanded clonotypes were potentially confounded. Compared with the aged group, the long-lived group had more naive CD4+ T cells, fewer expanded clones and increased TCR diversity, a pattern suggesting age selection. Observed TCR beta diversity per million T cells fell roughly linearly with age, and a significant reduction was already apparent by age around 40. Since profiling was done on bulk unsorted PBMCs, naive and antigen-experienced compartments could not be conclusively compared. Observed TCR beta diversity correlated strongly with the percentage of naive T cells measured by flow cytometry.

Donors were about 36 systemically healthy Caucasian individuals from Russia aged roughly 6 to 90 years. Ten milliliters of peripheral blood were drawn from each donor into EDTA-treated Vacutainer tubes. Ficoll-Paque density-gradient centrifugation was used to isolate PBMCs, with at least 7 million per sample. Trizol reagent was used to extract total RNA from the PBMCs, yielding at least 6 micrograms per sample. For every donor, an aliquot of PBMCs went through flow cytometry to measure the percentages of naive CD45RAhigh/CD27high T cells. The library was prepared using 5' RACE. The run used an Illumina HiSeq 2500. A second PCR of roughly 7 to 12 cycles was performed with a sample-barcoded 5' primer and a J-beta primer mix. A template-switch 5' adaptor carrying 12 random nucleotides introduced a unique molecular identifier onto each TCR beta cDNA molecule. At least 3 million CDR3-containing paired-end reads were obtained from each sample. The Mint cDNA synthesis kit, primed by a TRBC-specific oligonucleotide, was used to synthesize first-strand cDNA from all RNA. Following uracil-DNA glycosylase treatment, all cDNA underwent a first 18-cycle PCR with the universal primers M1SS and BC2_uni_R. The authors' analysis ran thus. Each sample was normalized by randomly selecting 1 million high-quality reads, each carrying a distinct molecular identifier. Instead of being binned into consensus sequences, reads that shared molecular identifiers were thrown out. CDR3 identification, clonotype clustering and error correction used MiTCR with a Q25 quality threshold and the strictest error-elimination algorithm. Lower-bound total TCR beta diversity was estimated with a nonparametric unseen species model using Euler transformation. The public reads were quality trimmed at Q25 with fastp and then assembled into clones with MiXCR by TCRdb, keeping productive beta chains. Merged by CDR3 protein, the rows form single entries marked with the most common genes and DNA. The V and J calls and clone size come from TCRdb's table, not from the authors' own analysis. Present in this sample are approximately 770,000 distinct CDR3 sequences, roughly 50% of which were seen just once. The ten top clones hold 20% to 25% of the sample.

A distance of 11 bases separates the germline ends of V and J, which lose 2 bases and 6 bases respectively. CDR1 and CDR2 (MNHEY, SMNVEV) derive from the germline V gene (reference sequence). There are 14 amino acids in the CDR3, from cysteine to phenylalanine inclusive. The retained sequence is limited to the CDR3, 42 bases, with the frame set at the first base. Specimen: blood. The TCR originated in a man in his thirties or forties in good health. The V gene is TRBV27 and the J gene is TRBJ2-1; the D region possibly corresponds to TRBD2 (7 bases align). The CDR3 region has the sequence CASSLQGTTNEQFF. The nucleotide sequence is TGTGCCAGCAGTTTACAGGGGACTACCAATGAGCAGTTCTTC.